This T cell receptor (beta chain) came from a study of CD8 T cells in ankylosing spondylitis. TCRdb processed the 5' RACE reads anew with MiXCR; each CDR3 protein has one entry. Here the sample spans around 340,000 distinct CDR3 sequences, 14% to 15% being singletons. This clonotype has only a few counts. Its antigen is unknown. Germline loops: CDR1 DFQATT, CDR2 SNEGSKA (reference sequence). V lost 0 bases and J 1 base, leaving 9 bases between the germline ends. There are 14 residues in the CDR3. Study-wide points: Peripheral blood held disease-linked clones only at relatively low frequency, and these were CD8+.

The specimen was blood, either unsorted or a sorted T cell fraction (not recorded which). The chain couples TRBV20-1 to TRBJ2-5; D is undetermined. The source is a male donor with ankylosing spondylitis or in good health (not recorded which). The CDR3 loop reads CSARDNKVQETQYF. In DNA form, the CDR3 reads TGCAGTGCTAGAGATAACAAGGTCCAAGAGACCCAGTACTTC.